This TCR beta chain derives from a study of identical twins. Whole-study results and caveats: There were fewer insertions in abundant cord blood beta clonotypes, but memory repertoires showed no such pattern. Weaker excess sharing between twins was seen in beta out-of-frame sequences.

This clonotype was seen more than once but under ten times. The antigen is not known. This CDR3 is 14 amino acids long. With 7 bases removed from V and 7 bases from J, the gap between germline ends came to 17 bases. Template switching (which added a universal primer site) was used, and cDNA carried unique molecular identifiers. TCRdb redid the calling of the 5' RACE reads with MiXCR, one entry per CDR3 protein. This repertoire shows roughly 350,000 distinct CDR3 sequences, about 9% found once; its top ten account for roughly 9%. The sequenced material came from naive T cells sorted from blood. This chain links TRBV12-3 or TRBV12-4 with TRBJ2-1; possible D gene TRBD2, 6 bases. The source of this sequence is a woman aged 50 to 65 in good health. For the CDR3, the DNA is TGTGCCAGCACCCCGACTAGTGGGAGAAATGAGCAGTTCTTC. Translated: CASTPTSGRNEQFF.